One and the same sample provided the 29 T cell receptor beta chains below, sequenced in a study of cytomegalovirus exposure and HLA in healthy donors. The PCR ran on 60 Vbeta and 13 Jbeta primers. Using immunoSEQ multiplex PCR, the repertoire was profiled, and TCRdb retains in-frame clones only, with some absent. The sample gives more than 150,000 clones, more than 60% of which show up once; over 1.1% is in the top ten. Sequencing input: PBMCs. Every receptor here comes from a man between 18 and 29 years old in good health and CMV-seronegative.

This chain joins TRBV30 and TRBJ2-3, with 14 bases that match TRBD2. The CDR3 consists of 15 residues. CDR1 is GTSNPN, CDR2 SVGIG, per germline (reference sequence). With 4 bases clipped from V and 5 bases from J, the junction kept 5 bases outside the gene matches. The DNA for the CDR3 is TGTGCCTGGACCGCCGGGACTAGCGGGAGAGATACGCAGTATTTT. It is translated as CAWTAGTSGRDTQYF.

This chain links TRBV5-4 with TRBJ1-2; D gene unclear. The CDR3 loop spans 14 amino acids. Germline CDR1 is SGHNT and CDR2 is YYREEE (reference sequence). The ends were cut back, 0 bases at V and 8 bases at J, with 14 bases in the middle. The CDR3 nucleotides read TGTGCCAGCAGCTTGGATCTTAAAGTGGGCGGCTACACCTTC. Residues: CASSLDLKVGGYTF.

The chain links TRBV5-8 to TRBJ2-7; D is perhaps TRBD1 (5 bases). Per the germline V gene, CDR1 is SGHTS and CDR2 is YDEGEE. CDR3 size: 14 residues. Trimming stripped 1 base from V and 0 bases from J, with 8 bases between. CDR3 amino acids: CASSLFQGSYEQYF. The CDR3 DNA is TGTGCCAGCAGCTTGTTCCAGGGCTCCTACGAGCAGTACTTC.

The V and J genes are TRBV5-6 and TRBJ1-3, with TRBD1 matching over 9 bases. Germline V lookup: CDR1 SGHDT, CDR2 YYEEEE. CDR3 length: 16 residues. J gave up 0 bases and V 4 bases, and 5 bases lay outside the gene matches. The CDR3 region is CASSPGQGNSGNTIYF. In DNA, the CDR3 is TGTGCCAGCAGCCCAGGACAGGGGAACTCTGGAAACACCATATATTTT.

The chain employs TRBV10-3 and TRBJ2-1, with 11 bases that match TRBD2. The CDR3 has 15 residues. Germline CDR1 and CDR2: ENHRY and SYGVKD. After removal of 6 bases from V and 5 bases from J, the junction contained 6 bases not matched to a gene. CDR3 coding DNA: TGTGCCATCAGCCACCTAGCGGGAGGTAACAATGAGCAGTTCTTC. Its protein product is CAISHLAGGNNEQFF.

The chain combines TRBV2 with TRBJ1-5, with TRBD1 as a possible D gene (6 bases). The CDR3 spans 15 residues. With 8 bases removed from V and 0 bases from J, the gap between germline ends came to 14 bases. Germline V gene lookup returns CDR1 SNHLY and CDR2 FYNNEI. The DNA of the CDR3 is TGTGCCAGCCGACGACAGGACAATAGCAATCAGCCCCAGCATTTT. The encoded protein is CASRRQDNSNQPQHF.

This clone was detected a few times. This chain connects TRBV4-2 to TRBJ1-1; a weak D match, TRBD1 (6 bases). CDR1 is LGHNA and CDR2 is YNFKEQ in the germline V gene. The CDR3 has 16 residues. The V gene lost 0 bases and the J gene lost 5 bases, with 16 bases spanning the gap. The CDR3 protein is CASSQDGSRGRTEAFF. CDR3 sequence (DNA): TGTGCCAGCAGCCAAGATGGATCCAGGGGCAGGACTGAAGCTTTCTTT.

The chain carries TRBV30 and TRBJ1-1; 9 positions match TRBD1. Trimming took 7 bases from V and 0 from J; bases not matched to a gene: 18. CDR1 and CDR2 from the germline V gene are GTSNPN and SVGIG (reference sequence). The CDR3 runs to 18 residues. Here the CDR3 reads CASLPRTGAIYLNTEAFF. The CDR3, as DNA: TGTGCCTCCCTACCCCGGACAGGGGCGATCTATCTGAACACTGAAGCTTTCTTT.

This sequence joins TRBV7-2 and TRBJ1-2; possible D gene TRBD1, 6 bases. The CDR3 covers 14 residues. Trimming removed 4 bases at V and 12 bases at J, with 21 bases between. The germline V gene encodes CDR1 SGHTA and CDR2 FQGNSA. This CDR3 reads CASSSEGARGYNTF. The CDR3 bases are TGTGCCAGCAGCTCAGAAGGGGCCAGGGGTTATAACACCTTC.

The rearrangement uses TRBV7-8 and TRBJ1-5, with no clear D. This CDR3 has 14 amino acids. Deletions cut 5 bases from V and 5 bases from J, with 13 bases between. CDR1 SGHVS and CDR2 FQNEAQ come from the germline V gene. The CDR3 sequence: CASSPPEGDQPQHF. CDR3 DNA sequence: TGTGCCAGCAGCCCCCCAGAGGGTGATCAGCCCCAGCATTTT.

This sequence joins TRBV2 and TRBJ2-7, with a possible D match to TRBD1 (6 bases). The CDR3 is 15 residues long. The germline V and J ends were trimmed by 6 bases and 4 bases, with 19 bases remaining between them. Germline-derived CDR1 and CDR2 are SNHLY and FYNNEI. The DNA of the CDR3 is TGTGCCAGCAGCATGCTGGGGGCTAAAAGTTACGAGCAGTACTTC. Protein product: CASSMLGAKSYEQYF.

The J gene is TRBJ2-5, the V gene TRBV5-6; D unresolved. Germline lookup yields CDR1 SGHDT and CDR2 YYEEEE. V shed 1 base and J shed 5 bases, with 6 bases lying between them. CDR3 length equals 12 residues. Written as DNA, the CDR3 is TGTGCCAGCAGCTTGCCCCGGGAGACCCAGTACTTC. Residues: CASSLPRETQYF.

The rearrangement links TRBV5-5 to TRBJ2-5; no firm D call. Germline CDR1 SGHKS, CDR2 YYEKEE (reference sequence). The V gene lost 4 bases and the J gene lost 5 bases, with 12 bases spanning the gap. The CDR3 is made up of 13 amino acids. This chain's CDR3 is CASSPISGETQYF. The DNA of the CDR3 is TGTGCCAGCAGCCCTATTAGTGGTGAGACCCAGTACTTC.

The chain joins TRBV11-3 to TRBJ2-7; 9 bases align to TRBD2. This CDR3 has 13 amino acids. The V and J ends lost 10 bases and 4 bases, in that order; junction bases with no gene match: 8. The germline gives CDR1 SGHNT, CDR2 YENEEA. The CDR3 DNA follows: TGTGCCACCTCTCTAGCGGGATCATACGAGCAGTACTTC. Translating gives CATSLAGSYEQYF.

This CDR3 reads CASMGLAGGALTDTQYF. The CDR3 DNA reads as TGTGCCAGTATGGGACTAGCGGGGGGTGCTCTCACAGATACGCAGTATTTT. The chain uses TRBV19 and TRBJ2-3; 15 bases map to TRBD2. Germline V gene sequence: CDR1 LNHDA, CDR2 SQIVND (reference sequence). This CDR3 is 17 amino acids long. V lost 7 bases and J lost 2; bases outside the gene matches: 7.

The chain uses TRBV7-3 and TRBJ2-3, with D uncertain. The V end was cut by 4 bases, the J end by 0 bases, with 5 bases between. The CDR3 is made up of 13 amino acids. Looked up from germline, CDR1 is SGHTA and CDR2 is FQGTGA. In DNA form, the CDR3 reads TGTGCCAGCAGCTCCGAGAGCACAGATACGCAGTATTTT. Its translation: CASSSESTDTQYF.

The gene calls are TRBV7-2 and TRBJ2-5; TRBD2 aligns across 7 bases. The CDR3 has 16 residues. Per germline, CDR1 SGHTA and CDR2 FQGNSA. V lost 1 base to trimming and J lost 5 bases; unmatched junction nucleotides: 10. The CDR3 loop is CASSLVLGRAGETQYF. CDR3 coding DNA: TGTGCCAGCAGCTTAGTACTAGGGAGGGCAGGGGAGACCCAGTACTTC.

With respect to this clone: The junction and the germline gene differ at one end; a read error may be behind it. Within the sample, other DNA sequences also encode this same CDR3. The V and J genes are TRBV29-1 and TRBJ1-2, with 12 nucleotides matching TRBD1. Germline assignment: CDR1 SQVTM and CDR2 ANQGSEA. The CDR3 runs 16 residues. The chain's CDR3 is CSAGDRGRPNNYGYTF. Written as DNA, the CDR3 is TGTAGCGCCGGGGACAGGGGGCGCCCCAATAACTATGGCTACACCTTC.

The V gene is TRBV7-2, the J gene TRBJ2-7, with unresolved D. Trimming shortened V by 1 base and J by 6 bases, and 10 bases separated the two germline ends. The CDR3 contains 13 residues. CDR1 and CDR2 (germline): SGHTA, FQGNSA. The CDR3 nucleotides read TGTGCCAGCAGCTTAGATGAGCGCTTCGAGCAGTACTTC. Its protein product is CASSLDERFEQYF.

J is TRBJ2-7 and V is TRBV7-2; the D is unclear. Trimming removed 6 bases from V and 2 bases from J, with 11 bases in between. Germline assignment: CDR1 SGHTA and CDR2 FQGNSA. CDR3 length: 13 residues. Here the CDR3 reads CASRDQVPYEQYF. CDR3 in DNA: TGTGCCAGCAGAGACCAGGTACCCTACGAGCAGTACTTC.

The chain joins TRBV19 to TRBJ1-3; 9 nucleotides align to TRBD1. The germline V gene has CDR1 LNHDA and CDR2 SQIVND (reference sequence). J was trimmed by 4 bases and V by 2 bases; bases with no gene match: 9. The CDR3 length is 17 residues. The CDR3 DNA follows: TGTGCCAGTAGTATATTCTTTCGACAGGGGGGCGGAAACACCATATATTTT. This gives the protein CASSIFFRQGGGNTIYF.

The chain is built from TRBV5-1 and TRBJ2-5, with D unclear. CDR1 is SGHRS and CDR2 is YFSETQ in the germline V gene. The V and J ends lost 0 bases and 5 bases respectively, with 11 bases between them. The CDR3 sequence is 14 residues long. The CDR3 reads CASSLVAPLETQYF. CDR3 nucleotides: TGCGCCAGCAGCTTGGTTGCGCCTCTGGAGACCCAGTACTTC.

V and J are TRBV12-2 and TRBJ2-2; whether TRBD1, the table's D call, matches the DNA was not checked. TRBV12-2 is a pseudogene. The CDR3 is 17 amino acids. The CDR3 nucleotides read TGTGCAAGTCGCTTAGCGTCTAGGGGCCGGAACACCGGGGAGCTGTTTTTT. It specifies CASRLASRGRNTGELFF.

The chain couples TRBV6-5 to TRBJ1-2, with 7 nucleotides matching TRBD1. There are 13 residues in the CDR3. Per the germline V gene, CDR1 is MNHEY and CDR2 is SVGAGI. V trimming: 8 bases; J trimming: 9 bases; junction bases outside the gene matches: 12. The CDR3 region has the DNA TGTGCCAGCCGCTACCAGGGGGTCCGTAGCTACACCTTC. As protein: CASRYQGVRSYTF.

This chain joins TRBV5-1 and TRBJ2-5; TRBD2 might be the D (6 bases). Per the germline V gene, CDR1 is SGHRS and CDR2 is YFSETQ. Trimming pared 7 bases from V and 2 bases from J, leaving 21 bases between. The CDR3 consists of 16 residues. CDR3 nucleotide sequence: TGCGCCAGCTCAATCTCGGGGGTCGGAGGGCAAGAGACCCAGTACTTC. Its protein is CASSISGVGGQETQYF.

The V and J genes are TRBV7-8 and TRBJ2-1; TRBD2 agrees at 15 bases. The J segment lost 12 bases and the V segment lost 7 bases, leaving 13 bases of the junction unmatched. Per the germline V gene, CDR1 is SGHVS and CDR2 is FQNEAQ. The CDR3 runs 16 residues. CDR3: CASTPGGTSGRTGQFF. DNA for the CDR3: TGTGCCAGCACCCCGGGCGGGACTAGCGGGAGGACTGGGCAGTTCTTC.

As for this clone: Other nucleotide sequences in the sample specify the same CDR3. The rearrangement links TRBV4-3 to TRBJ2-7; TRBD2 agrees at 11 bases. Per the germline V gene, CDR1 is LGHNA and CDR2 is YSLEER. CDR3 length equals 15 residues. V gave up 3 bases and J gave up 4 bases; unmatched junction bases: 5. Written as DNA, the CDR3 is TGCGCCAGCAGCCATCGGACTAGCGGGCCGTACGAGCAGTACTTC. It is translated as CASSHRTSGPYEQYF.

The CDR3 spells CASSPAYNTGELFF. The CDR3 DNA follows: TGTGCCAGCAGCCCCGCGTACAACACCGGGGAGCTGTTTTTT. V gene TRBV6-5 combines with J gene TRBJ2-2; D gene ambiguous. In germline, CDR1 is MNHEY, CDR2 SVGAGI. This CDR3 has 14 amino acids. V lost 6 bases to trimming and J lost 2 bases, with 10 bases between them.

The J gene is TRBJ2-7, the V gene TRBV10-3, with a possible D match to TRBD2 (5 bases). Trimming took off 2 bases at V and 2 bases at J, with 13 bases between the two ends. CDR3 length: 15 residues. The V gene's germline CDR1 is ENHRY and CDR2 SYGVKD. The CDR3 DNA follows: TGTGCCATCAGTGAGCCGGGCGGCGGGCCCTACGAGCAGTACTTC. Translated, it gives CAISEPGGGPYEQYF.